What follows are 2 T cell receptor beta chains derived from one specimen sequenced in a study of T cells after yellow fever vaccination. TCRdb re-called the 5' RACE reads through MiXCR, storing one row per CDR3 protein. The sample carries more than 450,000 distinct CDR3 sequences, roughly 22% recorded once. The source material was PBMCs, sampled approximately 22 days after the first yellow fever vaccination. Receptor source: a man between 18 and 29 years old who received the YFV17D yellow fever vaccine.

The J gene is TRBJ2-6, the V gene TRBV20-1; weak D call: TRBD2 (5 bases). The CDR3 runs 14 residues. The germline CDR1 and CDR2 sequences are DFQATT and SNEGSKA (reference sequence). Trimming removed 3 bases at V and 2 bases at J, with 8 bases between. The CDR3 protein is CSASSGAGANVLTF. CDR3 sequence (DNA): TGCAGTGCTAGCTCCGGGGCTGGGGCCAACGTCCTGACTTTC.

The chain links TRBV2 to TRBJ2-7; 7 positions agree with TRBD1. J was trimmed by 1 base and V by 9 bases; bases with no gene match: 0. Germline loops: CDR1 SNHLY, CDR2 FYNNEI. The CDR3 length is 11 residues. The CDR3 bases are TGTGCCAGGGGACAGTCCTACGAGCAGTACTTC. It yields the protein CARGQSYEQYF.